This T cell receptor (beta chain) was recorded in a study of blood T cell repertoires in COVID-19. Across the whole study: Spain, Italy and the United States supplied samples that represented acute and convalescent COVID-19. The cDNA or gDNA used as material had been derived from T cells, B-cell-depleted T cells, or PBMCs.

This CDR3 spans 15 amino acids. The V segment lost 3 bases and the J segment 2 bases; nucleotides outside the gene matches: 7. CDR1 and CDR2 (germline): MDHEN, SYDVKM. As handled by the study authors: Estimates of nucleated cell counts were drawn from the amplification of reference gene primers. Assay used: immunoSEQ multiplex PCR; TCRdb lists only in-frame clones, some missing. V, J and clone size reflect that table, while D and trimming were determined from the DNA. The top ten clones hold about 10% of a sample with about 140,000 clones, over 75% of them seen once. Notes on this clone: Other DNA sequences in the same sample also yield this CDR3.

The chain is built from TRBV28 and TRBJ2-7, with TRBD1 matching over 7 bases. The sequence derives from a man in his 60s with active or convalescent COVID-19. Sequencing was carried out using peripheral blood. The CDR3 coding sequence is TGTGCCAGCAGTTTGACAGGGAGTAAGCCCTACGAGCAGTACTTC. Protein: CASSLTGSKPYEQYF.